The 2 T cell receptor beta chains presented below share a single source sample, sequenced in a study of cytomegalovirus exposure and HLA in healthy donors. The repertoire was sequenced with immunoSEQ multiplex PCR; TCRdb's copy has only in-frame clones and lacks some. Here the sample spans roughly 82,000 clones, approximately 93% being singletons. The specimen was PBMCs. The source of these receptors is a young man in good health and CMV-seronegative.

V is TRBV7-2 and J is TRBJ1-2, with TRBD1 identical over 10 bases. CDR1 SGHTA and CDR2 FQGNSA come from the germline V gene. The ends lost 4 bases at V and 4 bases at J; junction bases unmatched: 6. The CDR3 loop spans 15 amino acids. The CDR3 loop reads CASSSRDRGSYGYTF. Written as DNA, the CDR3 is TGTGCCAGCAGCTCCCGGGACAGGGGTTCCTATGGCTACACCTTC.

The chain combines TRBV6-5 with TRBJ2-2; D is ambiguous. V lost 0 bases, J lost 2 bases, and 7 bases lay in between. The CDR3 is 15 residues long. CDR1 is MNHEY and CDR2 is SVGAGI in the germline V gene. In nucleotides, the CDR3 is TGTGCCAGCAGTTACTCCCAGATCAACACCGGGGAGCTGTTTTTT. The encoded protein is CASSYSQINTGELFF.